This TCR beta chain was captured by sequencing in a study of T cells after yellow fever vaccination. TCRdb redid the calling of the 5' RACE reads with MiXCR, one entry per CDR3 protein. This table holds around 600,000 distinct CDR3 sequences, 9% to 15% found once. General observations from the study: The secondary response was weaker, and its peak arrived faster, on day 5 versus 15. Post-booster repertoires again held most primary-vaccination clones (roughly 96% CD4, roughly 88% CD8). Researchers noted that a small share of clonotypes showed up in both CD4 and CD8 compartments.

This clonotype was counted a few times. Antigen unknown. The clonotype was recovered from a man under 40 who received the YFV17D yellow fever vaccine. This material consisted of PBMCs, taken on the day of the yellow fever booster vaccination.

This CDR3 reads CASSPASGNYGYTF. In DNA form, the CDR3 reads TGTGCCAGCAGCCCCGCGTCTGGTAACTATGGCTACACCTTC. This rearrangement joins TRBV5-4 to TRBJ1-2; unclear D gene. This CDR3 has 14 amino acids. Germline loops: CDR1 SGHNT, CDR2 YYREEE (reference sequence). Trimming took off 4 bases at V and 1 base at J, with 11 bases between the two ends.